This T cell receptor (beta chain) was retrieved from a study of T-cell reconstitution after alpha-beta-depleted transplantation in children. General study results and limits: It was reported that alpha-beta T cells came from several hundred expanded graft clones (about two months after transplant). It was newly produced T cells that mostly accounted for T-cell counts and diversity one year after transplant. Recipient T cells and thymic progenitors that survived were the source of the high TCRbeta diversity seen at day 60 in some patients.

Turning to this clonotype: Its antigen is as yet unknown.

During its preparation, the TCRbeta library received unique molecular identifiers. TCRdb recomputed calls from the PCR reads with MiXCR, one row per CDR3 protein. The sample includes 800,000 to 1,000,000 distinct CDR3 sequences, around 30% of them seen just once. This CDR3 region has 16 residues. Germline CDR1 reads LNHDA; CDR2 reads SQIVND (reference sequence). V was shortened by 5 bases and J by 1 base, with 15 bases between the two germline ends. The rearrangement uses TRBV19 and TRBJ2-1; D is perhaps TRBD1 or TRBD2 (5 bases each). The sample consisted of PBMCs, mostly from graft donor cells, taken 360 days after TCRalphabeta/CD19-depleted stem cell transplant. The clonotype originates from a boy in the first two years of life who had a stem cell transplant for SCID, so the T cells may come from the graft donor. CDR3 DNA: TGTGCCAGTAGTCAATCCGGGGCTAGTTCCTACAATGAGCAGTTCTTC. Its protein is CASSQSGASSYNEQFF. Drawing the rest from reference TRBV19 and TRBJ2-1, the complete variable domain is DGGITQSPKYLFRKEGQNVTLSCEQNLNHDAMYWYRQDPGQGLRLIYYSQIVNDFQKGDIAEGYSVSREKKESFPLTVTSAQKNPTAFYLCASSQSGASSYNEQFFGPGTRLTVL.